This TCR beta chain was obtained from a study of CD8 T cells in Susac syndrome (dated by TCRdb to about 2019). Looking at the study overall: The study used repertoire sequencing to test whether antigen drove CD8+ T cell activation and differentiation in Susac syndrome. The clonality of the CD8+ T cell repertoire was compared across 12 healthy donors, about 14 Susac syndrome patients and roughly 16 multiple sclerosis patients.

On this clonotype itself: This clone's antigen is unknown. The input lacks base qualities; no much larger clone sits a single base away.

The research as a whole found: The number of individuals in the TCR sequencing and HLA analysis was recognized as being relatively small.

The CDR3 runs 16 residues from the cysteine to the phenylalanine. The DNA shown is the 48-base CDR3, in frame from base 1. CDR1 and CDR2, looked up from the germline V gene (reference sequence), are SEHNR and FQNEAQ. Unmatched junction bases come to 5, with V trimmed by 3 bases and J by 0 bases. RNA was extracted with the RNeasy kit and roughly 0.45 to 1 ug was reverse transcribed using random hexamers. The immunoSEQ multiplex PCR assay, covering 54 Vbeta and 13 Jbeta segments, was used to amplify TCR beta CDR3 regions. PCR amplification bias was corrected by using a synthetic template baseline for primer optimization and computational correction. The source study handled its data this way. Reads were annotated to V, D and J genes per IMGT and analyzed with immunoSEQ Analyzer, keeping only productive sequences. Clonality was calculated as one minus the Shannon entropy normalized by log2 of the number of productive unique sequences. For each patient and control, public and private clones were evaluated within the 100 most prevalent clones. Clones were defined as Susac-specific when absent from the healthy and MS cohorts, from about a thousand published viral clones and from other ImmuneACCESS disease sequences. In TCRdb, the public reads were trimmed at Q25 with fastp and aligned with MiXCR, with productive beta chains retained. Each entry merges the rows of one CDR3 protein and shows their most common DNA and genes. These V and J calls derive from TCRdb rather than the authors' analysis. The table for this sample lists approximately 220,000 distinct CDR3 sequences; roughly 92% of them were counted only once. The top ten clones comprise less than 0.15% of the sample.

High-throughput TCR beta sequencing profiled peripheral blood CD8+ and CD4+ T cells from healthy donors, Susac syndrome patients and multiple sclerosis patients. Treatment-naive patients with stable or active relapsing-remitting disease fulfilling revised McDonald criteria were used as multiple sclerosis controls. Bulk CD8+ and CD4+ T cells were purified by magnetic negative isolation, whereas CD8+ TEMRA cells were enriched by FACS. Blood was collected in EDTA tubes and processed within 24 hours, with PBMCs isolated through density gradient centrifugation. PBMCs intended for TCR sequencing were frozen in liquid nitrogen and were later thawed in a 37 degrees C water bath. Purity of sorted or isolated CD4+, CD8+ and CD8+ TEMRA cells was at least 90%.

The material sequenced was CD8+ T cells from PBMCs. The source is a human donor with multiple sclerosis. Rearrangement joined TRBV7-9 to TRBJ2-4; 7 bases in between match TRBD1. The CDR3 is CASSFSTGVAKNIQYF. The bases are TGTGCCAGCAGCTTTTCAACAGGGGTAGCCAAAAACATTCAGTACTTC.